The entry below gives a single T cell receptor (beta chain) sequence along with its context. The antigen is unknown. This record belongs to a study of T cell responses to AZD1222 COVID-19 vaccine. Broader study findings: At study baseline, merely several AZD1222 recipients were seropositive. Elevations in Spike-specific TCR breadth and depth followed administration of two AZD1222 doses. Sampled repertoires all dated from after the peak T cell response.

Sequencing used immunoSEQ multiplex PCR; TCRdb keeps in-frame clones, though not all of them. The data show roughly 49,000 clones, approximately 90% seen once. Germline V gene lookup returns CDR1 SEHNR and CDR2 FQNEAQ (reference sequence). This CDR3 spans 14 amino acids. V dropped 1 base and J dropped 6; count of bases not matched to a gene: 5. The origin of this receptor is an adult who received the AZD1222 COVID-19 vaccine. The starting material was peripheral blood, obtained 28 days after the second AZD1222 dose. The genes are TRBV7-9 and TRBJ1-1, with TRBD1 identical over 7 bases. CDR3 nucleotides: TGTGCCAGCAGCTTAGTTAGACAGGGCGCTGAAGCTTTCTTT. Translation: CASSLVRQGAEAFF.